The sample holds many counts of the clone carrying this TCR beta chain. As yet, its antigen is unknown. The sample belongs to a study of T cells in Graves' hyperthyroidism and ophthalmopathy. This CDR3 region has 15 residues. V gave up 1 base and J gave up 3 bases, with 15 bases separating them. The germline CDR1 and CDR2 sequences are DFQATT and SNEGSKA (reference sequence). Study-level points and caveats: Ophthalmopathy and stable hyperthyroidism were separated by a 13 V-J model.

TCR beta CDR3 regions were amplified from RNA. HTBI primers drove first-round RT-PCR of the TCR CDR3. TCRdb re-called the multiplex PCR reads with MiXCR, one entry per CDR3 protein. The sample has under 400,000 distinct CDR3 sequences; 15% to 19% are singletons. This clonotype originated in a woman younger than 35 with Graves' hyperthyroidism that later progressed to Graves' ophthalmopathy. This chain joins TRBV20-1 and TRBJ1-1; weak D call: TRBD1 (5 bases). Material for sequencing was blood. Here the CDR3 DNA reads TGCAGTGCTAGAGTGTTACAGGAGTTATACACTGAAGCTTTCTTT. Translating it yields CSARVLQELYTEAFF.